The rows below give T cell receptor beta chains drawn from one sample of a study of blood T cell repertoires in COVID-19. This table comes from immunoSEQ multiplex PCR, and its TCRdb copy is limited to in-frame clones, with some not included. Altogether tens of thousands of clones are present, about four fifths being singletons, with the ten largest covering about 3.9%. Sequencing used peripheral blood. The receptors shown here come from a woman aged 55-70 years with acute or convalescent COVID-19. CDR3s include the opening cysteine and the closing phenylalanine or tryptophan. A D gene is named only where the DNA matches it firmly. Not every row has a clone size; where given, it reads once, few, many or a size class.

d_call clone_size j_call v_call cdr3_aa cdr3_nt
. few TRBJ1-5 TRBV2 CASSGDNQPQHF TGTGCCAGCAGTGGCGACAATCAGCCCCAGCATTTT
. . TRBJ1-6 TRBV7-2 CASSLVFQNYNSPLHF TGTGCCAGCAGCTTAGTTTTCCAAAACTATAATTCACCCCTCCACTTT
TRBD1 . TRBJ2-1 TRBV18 CASSPPTGAVYNEQFF TGTGCCAGCTCACCACCGACAGGGGCCGTGTACAATGAGCAGTTCTTC
TRBD1 . TRBJ1-3 TRBV19 CASTPGQGARGNTIYF TGTGCCAGTACCCCGGGACAGGGGGCTCGTGGAAACACCATATATTTT
. once TRBJ2-3 TRBV3-1/TRBV3-2 CASSQGGLTDTQYF TGTGCCAGCAGCCAAGGCGGACTCACAGATACGCAGTATTTT
. . TRBJ1-1 TRBV30 CAWSVYGLTEAFF TGTGCCTGGAGTGTGTATGGGCTCACTGAAGCTTTCTTT
. . TRBJ1-1 TRBV27 CASSSRQRGLAEAFF TGTGCCAGCAGTTCCCGCCAGCGGGGTCTGGCTGAAGCTTTCTTT
TRBD1 . TRBJ1-3 TRBV7-9 CASSFGTATSTIYF TGTGCCAGCAGCTTCGGGACAGCCACCTCAACCATATATTTT
. few TRBJ2-2 TRBV27 CASSRQMANTGELFF TGTGCCAGCAGCCGCCAGATGGCGAACACCGGGGAGCTGTTTTTT
. . TRBJ2-5 TRBV7-7 CASSLVGGQETQYF TGTGCTAGCAGCCTTGTGGGGGGCCAAGAGACCCAGTACTTC
TRBD1 . TRBJ1-4 TRBV5-1 CASSLTSGGWGEKLFF TGCGCCAGCAGCTTGACCTCAGGGGGCTGGGGTGAAAAACTGTTTTTT
TRBD2 many TRBJ2-5 TRBV5-4 CASSPGLAATQETQYF TGTGCCAGCAGCCCGGGACTAGCGGCAACCCAAGAGACCCAGTACTTC
. . TRBJ2-7 TRBV19 CASSIGSEAKGYEQYF TGTGCCAGTAGTATTGGCTCCGAGGCCAAAGGCTACGAGCAGTACTTC
. few TRBJ1-2 TRBV5-4 CASSFRERGSIYGYTF TGTGCCAGCAGCTTCAGAGAGAGGGGGTCGATCTATGGCTACACCTTC
. . TRBJ2-7 TRBV27 CASSLRQHPVYEQYF TGTGCCAGCAGTTTACGACAGCACCCAGTTTACGAGCAGTACTTC
. . TRBJ1-1 TRBV18 CASSPSRVVKEDTEAFF TGTGCCAGCTCACCATCCCGCGTTGTTAAGGAGGACACTGAAGCTTTCTTT
TRBD2 few TRBJ2-5 TRBV3-1/TRBV3-2 CASSTRPSGGQETQYF TGTGCCAGCAGCACTCGACCCAGCGGGGGGCAAGAGACCCAGTACTTC
. . TRBJ1-2 TRBV15 CATSRDFTGNYGYTF TGTGCCACCAGCAGAGATTTTACAGGGAACTATGGCTACACCTTC
. . TRBJ1-2 TRBV29-1 CSVELREGENGYTF TGCAGCGTTGAACTAAGGGAGGGGGAAAATGGCTACACCTTC
TRBD1 few TRBJ1-2 TRBV9 CASSQTLGQPYGYTF TGTGCCAGCAGCCAAACTTTGGGACAGCCTTATGGCTACACCTTC
. . TRBJ2-7 TRBV11-2 CASSSYPHLVQYF TGTGCCAGCAGCTCATACCCTCACTTGGTGCAGTACTTC
TRBD1 . TRBJ2-5 TRBV5-4 CASSLTDRVEGETQYF TGTGCCAGCAGCTTGACCGACAGGGTCGAAGGAGAGACCCAGTACTTC
TRBD2 . TRBJ2-2 TRBV20-1 CSASRLAGELFF TGCAGTGCAAGTAGACTAGCAGGGGAGCTGTTTTTT
TRBD1 . TRBJ2-7 TRBV25-1 CASSAGTGGSEQYF TGTGCCAGCAGTGCCGGGACAGGGGGCAGCGAGCAGTACTTC
. . TRBJ2-1 TRBV9 CASSVGPAQGDEQFF TGTGCCAGCAGCGTAGGGCCAGCCCAGGGTGATGAGCAGTTCTTC
TRBD1 once TRBJ2-1 TRBV29-1 CSVEGQGAWNGQFF TGCAGCGTTGAAGGGCAGGGGGCATGGAATGGGCAGTTCTTC
TRBD2 . TRBJ2-7 TRBV12-5 CASGRGEGSYEQYF TGTGCTAGTGGCCGGGGGGAGGGATCCTACGAGCAGTACTTC
. once TRBJ1-1 TRBV5-1 CASSSGQSTEAFF TGCGCCAGCAGCTCAGGACAGAGCACTGAAGCTTTCTTT
TRBD2 . TRBJ2-1 TRBV5-1 CASSEGTSGGNEQFF TGCGCCAGCAGCGAGGGGACTAGCGGGGGGAATGAGCAGTTCTTC
. . TRBJ1-5 TRBV30 CAWSYRAGQPQHF TGTGCCTGGAGTTACAGGGCTGGACAGCCCCAGCATTTT
TRBD1 . TRBJ1-1 TRBV7-3 CASSLAGTGGIGNTEAFF TGTGCCAGCAGCTTAGCCGGGACAGGGGGGATCGGGAACACTGAAGCTTTCTTT
TRBD2 few TRBJ2-3 TRBV3-1/TRBV3-2 CASSDRLAGFGTDTQYF TGTGCCAGCAGCGACAGACTAGCGGGGTTCGGTACAGATACGCAGTATTTT
TRBD1 . TRBJ1-5 TRBV7-2 CASSLGTGSHQPQHF TGTGCCAGCAGCTTAGGGACAGGGTCCCATCAGCCCCAGCATTTT
. . TRBJ1-1 TRBV10-2 CATRGRVNTEAFF TGCGCCACTCGCGGGAGGGTGAACACTGAAGCTTTCTTT
. once TRBJ1-1 TRBV6-5 CASRPGVESTEAFF TGTGCCAGCAGACCAGGGGTTGAGAGCACTGAAGCTTTCTTT
TRBD1 many TRBJ1-5 TRBV11-1 CASSIGTVRQPQHF TGTGCCAGCAGCATCGGGACAGTCCGTCAGCCCCAGCATTTT
TRBD1 . TRBJ2-1 TRBV7-3 CASSLRGQGALNEQFF TGTGCCAGCAGCTTAAGGGGACAGGGGGCCCTCAATGAGCAGTTCTTC
. . TRBJ1-2 TRBV30 CAWSVASVLRGYTF TGTGCCTGGAGTGTAGCCTCGGTTCTTCGGGGCTACACCTTC
. . TRBJ1-6 TRBV10-3 CAISQGTYNSPLHF TGTGCCATCTCACAGGGAACCTATAATTCACCCCTCCACTTT
. once TRBJ2-3 TRBV5-1 CASSLGGIGADTQYF TGCGCCAGCAGCTTGGGCGGGATTGGGGCAGATACGCAGTATTTT
TRBD1 . TRBJ1-4 TRBV18 CASSHARTTGTGTNEKLFF TGTGCCAGCTCCCATGCAAGAACCACAGGGACAGGGACTAATGAAAAACTGTTTTTT
TRBD2 once TRBJ2-1 TRBV24-1 CATSVSGRGHNEQFF TGTGCCACCAGTGTGAGCGGGAGAGGCCACAATGAGCAGTTCTTC
. . TRBJ1-6 TRBV5-1 CASSLDWGGGVSPLHF TGCGCCAGCAGCTTGGACTGGGGCGGGGGGGTTTCACCCCTCCACTTT
. . TRBJ1-1 TRBV6-5 CASSYRETNTEAFF TGTGCCAGCAGTTACAGGGAGACCAACACTGAAGCTTTCTTT
. . TRBJ1-1 TRBV7-9 CASSLPDATGEAFF TGTGCCAGCAGCTTACCCGACGCTACGGGGGAAGCTTTCTTT
TRBD1 . TRBJ1-6 TRBV6-5 CASGWDRGKSPLHF TGTGCCAGCGGGTGGGACAGGGGAAAATCACCCCTCCACTTT